This TCR beta chain was profiled in a study of blood T cell repertoires in COVID-19. Study as a whole: PBMCs, B-cell-depleted T cells, or T cells were the source of the cDNA or gDNA that made up the material.

Per the germline V gene, CDR1 is MNHEY and CDR2 is SVGEGT. This CDR3 is 19 amino acids long. Deletions cut 4 bases from V and 2 bases from J, with 25 bases between. Source study methods: The authors estimated nucleated cell counts from reference gene primer amplification. The repertoire was sequenced with immunoSEQ multiplex PCR; TCRdb's copy has only in-frame clones and lacks some. V and J calls and clone size come straight from that table; D and trimming were deduced from the DNA. The sample consists of fewer than 150,000 clones, 70% to 85% of them appearing once. The sample was peripheral blood. The receptor's source is a human donor in a cohort sampled during active COVID-19. The chain joins TRBV6-2 or TRBV6-3 to TRBJ2-3; a possible D gene is TRBD1 (6 bases). CDR3 residues: CASSSLPRGMTGYTDTQYF. For the CDR3, the DNA is TGTGCCAGCAGTTCGCTCCCCAGGGGAATGACGGGGTACACAGATACGCAGTATTTT.